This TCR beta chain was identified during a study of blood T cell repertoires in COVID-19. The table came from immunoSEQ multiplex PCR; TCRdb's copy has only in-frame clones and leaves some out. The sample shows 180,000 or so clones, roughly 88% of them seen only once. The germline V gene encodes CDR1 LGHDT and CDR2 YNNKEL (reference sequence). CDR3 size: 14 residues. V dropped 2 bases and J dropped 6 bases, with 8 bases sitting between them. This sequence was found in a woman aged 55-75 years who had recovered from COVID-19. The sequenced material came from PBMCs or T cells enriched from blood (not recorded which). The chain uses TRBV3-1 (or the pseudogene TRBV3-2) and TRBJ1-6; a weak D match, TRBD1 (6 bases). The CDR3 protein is CASSQNRANSPLHF. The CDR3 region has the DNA TGTGCCAGCAGCCAAAACAGGGCTAATTCACCCCTCCACTTT.